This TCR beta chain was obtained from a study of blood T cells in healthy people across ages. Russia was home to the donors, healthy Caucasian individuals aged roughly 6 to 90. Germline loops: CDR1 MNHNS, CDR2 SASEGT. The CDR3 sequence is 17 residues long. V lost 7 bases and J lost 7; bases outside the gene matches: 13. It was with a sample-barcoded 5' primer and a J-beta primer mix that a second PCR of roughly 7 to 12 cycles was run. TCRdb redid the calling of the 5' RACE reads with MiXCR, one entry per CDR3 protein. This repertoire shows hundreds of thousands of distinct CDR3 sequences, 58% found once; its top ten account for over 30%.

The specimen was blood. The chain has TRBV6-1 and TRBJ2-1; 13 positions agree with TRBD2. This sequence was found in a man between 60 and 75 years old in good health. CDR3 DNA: TGTGCCAGCAACCGGAGGGCACTAGCGGGGGGGCCTAATGAGCAGTTCTTC. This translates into CASNRRALAGGPNEQFF.